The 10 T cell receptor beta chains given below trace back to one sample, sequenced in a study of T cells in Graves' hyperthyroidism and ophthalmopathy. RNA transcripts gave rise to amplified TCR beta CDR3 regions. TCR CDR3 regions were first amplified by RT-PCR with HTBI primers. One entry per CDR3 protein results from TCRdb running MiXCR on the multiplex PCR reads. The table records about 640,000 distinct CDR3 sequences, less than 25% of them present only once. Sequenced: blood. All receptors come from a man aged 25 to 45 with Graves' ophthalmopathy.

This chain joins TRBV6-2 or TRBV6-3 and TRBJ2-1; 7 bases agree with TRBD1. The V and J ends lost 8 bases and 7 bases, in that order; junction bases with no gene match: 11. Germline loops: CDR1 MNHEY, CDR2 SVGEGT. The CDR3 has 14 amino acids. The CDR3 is CASGRDRRGNEQFF. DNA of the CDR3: TGTGCCAGCGGTCGGGACAGAAGGGGGAATGAGCAGTTCTTC.

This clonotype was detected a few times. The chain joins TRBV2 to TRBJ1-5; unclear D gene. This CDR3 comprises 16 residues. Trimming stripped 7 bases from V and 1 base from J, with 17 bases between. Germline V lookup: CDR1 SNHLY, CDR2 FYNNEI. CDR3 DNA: TGTGCCAGCAATCGGGAAACGTATTCGAGCAATCAGCCCCAGCATTTT. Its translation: CASNRETYSSNQPQHF. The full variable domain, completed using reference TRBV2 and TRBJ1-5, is EPEVTQTPSHQVTQMGQEVILRCVPISNHLYFYWYRQILGQKVEFLVSFYNNEISEKSEIFDDQFSVERPDGSNFTLKIRSTKLEDSAMYFCASNRETYSSNQPQHFGDGTRLSIL.

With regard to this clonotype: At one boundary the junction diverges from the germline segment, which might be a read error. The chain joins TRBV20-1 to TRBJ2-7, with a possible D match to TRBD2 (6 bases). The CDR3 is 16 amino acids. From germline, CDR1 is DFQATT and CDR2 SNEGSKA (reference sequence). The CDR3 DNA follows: TGCAGTGCTAGAGAGGCTATCCGGGAGAATTCCTACGGGCAGTACTTC. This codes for CSAREAIRENSYGQYF.

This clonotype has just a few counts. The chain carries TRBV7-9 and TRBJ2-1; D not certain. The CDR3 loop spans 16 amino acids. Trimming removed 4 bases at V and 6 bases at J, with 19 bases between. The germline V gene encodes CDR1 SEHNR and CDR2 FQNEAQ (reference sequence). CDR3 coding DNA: TGTGCCAGCAGCTCCGGAGTAGCAGAGGTCCCCAATGAGCAGTTCTTC. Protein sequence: CASSSGVAEVPNEQFF.

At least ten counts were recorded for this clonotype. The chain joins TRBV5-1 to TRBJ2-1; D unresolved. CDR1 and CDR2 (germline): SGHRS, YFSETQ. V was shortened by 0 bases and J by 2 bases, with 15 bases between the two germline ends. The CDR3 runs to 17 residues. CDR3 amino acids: CASSLGGSLGTYNEQFF. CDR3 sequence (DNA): TGCGCCAGCAGCTTGGGAGGCTCGCTTGGAACCTACAATGAGCAGTTCTTC. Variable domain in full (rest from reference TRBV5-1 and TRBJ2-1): KAGVTQTPRYLIKTRGQQVTLSCSPISGHRSVSWYQQTPGQGLQFLFEYFSETQRNKGNFPGRFSGRQFSNSRSEMNVSTLELGDSALYLCASSLGGSLGTYNEQFFGPGTRLTVL.

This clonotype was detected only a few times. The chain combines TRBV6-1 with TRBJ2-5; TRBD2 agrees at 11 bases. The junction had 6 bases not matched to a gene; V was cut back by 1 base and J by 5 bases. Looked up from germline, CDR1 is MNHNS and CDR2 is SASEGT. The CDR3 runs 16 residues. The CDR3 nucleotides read TGTGCCAGCAGTGAAGGGGCTAGCGGGAGGATCGAGACCCAGTACTTC. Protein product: CASSEGASGRIETQYF.

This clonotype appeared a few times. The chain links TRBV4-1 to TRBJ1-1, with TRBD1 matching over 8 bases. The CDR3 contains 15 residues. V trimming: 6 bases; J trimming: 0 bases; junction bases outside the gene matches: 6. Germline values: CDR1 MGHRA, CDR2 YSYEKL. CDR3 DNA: TGCGCCAGCAGTTCCGACAGGGGCGTGAACACTGAAGCTTTCTTT. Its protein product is CASSSDRGVNTEAFF.

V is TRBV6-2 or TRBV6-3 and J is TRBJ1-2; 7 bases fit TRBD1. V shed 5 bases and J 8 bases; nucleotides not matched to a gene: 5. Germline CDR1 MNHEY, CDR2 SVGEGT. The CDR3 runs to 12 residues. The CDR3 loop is CASSDRDQGYTF. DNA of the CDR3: TGTGCCAGCAGTGACAGGGATCAAGGCTACACCTTC.

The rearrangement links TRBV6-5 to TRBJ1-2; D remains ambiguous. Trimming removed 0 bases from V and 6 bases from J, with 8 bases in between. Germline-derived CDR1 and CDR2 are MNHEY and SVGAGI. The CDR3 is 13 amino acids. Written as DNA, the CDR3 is TGTGCCAGCAGTTACTCGGGCCTCAATGGCTACACCTTC. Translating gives CASSYSGLNGYTF.

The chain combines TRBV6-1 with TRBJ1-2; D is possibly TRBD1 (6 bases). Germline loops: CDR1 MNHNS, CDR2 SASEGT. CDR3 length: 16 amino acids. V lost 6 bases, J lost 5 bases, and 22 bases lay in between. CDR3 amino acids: CASSVGQRTWEYGYTF. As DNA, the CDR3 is TGTGCCAGCAGCGTCGGACAGAGAACCTGGGAGTATGGCTACACCTTC.